The clone carrying this TCR beta chain was seen more than once but under ten times. The antigen is undetermined. The record originates from a study of radiotherapy plus CTLA-4 blockade in lung cancer. In the study overall: For approximately 19% of patients, objective responses occurred, and around 34% had disease control.

Looked up from germline, CDR1 is MDHEN and CDR2 is SYDVKM. CDR3 length: 14 amino acids. V gave up 9 bases and J gave up 8 bases; unmatched junction bases: 13. Ipilimumab CTLA-4 blockade and focal radiation were given to patients with chemo-refractory metastatic non-small-cell lung cancer. Study results and caveats: After radiotherapy and ipilimumab, tumor-derived clones expanded in peripheral blood. Response was reportedly best predicted by early blood T cell clone dynamics, with interferon-beta.

TCRdb's table, derived via immunoSEQ multiplex PCR, lists solely in-frame clones and lacks some. The sample yields some 110,000 clones, roughly 80% seen once. This specimen consisted of peripheral blood, obtained from a patient treated with radiotherapy plus ipilimumab. This clonotype was sampled from a human donor with non-small cell lung cancer who had a partial response to radiotherapy plus ipilimumab. V and J are TRBV28 and TRBJ1-2, with 9 bases matching TRBD1. CDR3 DNA: TGTGCCAGTATAGTATCGACAGGGGGATCCGGCTACACCTTC. It yields the protein CASIVSTGGSGYTF.